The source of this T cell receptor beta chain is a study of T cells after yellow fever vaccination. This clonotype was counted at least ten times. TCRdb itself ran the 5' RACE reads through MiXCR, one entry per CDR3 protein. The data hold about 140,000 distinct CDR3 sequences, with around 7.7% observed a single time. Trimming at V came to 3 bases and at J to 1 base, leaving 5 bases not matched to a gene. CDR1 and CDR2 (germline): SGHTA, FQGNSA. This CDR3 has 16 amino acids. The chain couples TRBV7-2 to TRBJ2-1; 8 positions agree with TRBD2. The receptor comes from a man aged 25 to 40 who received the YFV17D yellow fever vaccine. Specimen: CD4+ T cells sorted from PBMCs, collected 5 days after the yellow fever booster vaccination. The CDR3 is CASSFAASGSYNEQFF. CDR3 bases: TGTGCCAGCAGCTTCGCGGCTAGCGGGTCCTACAATGAGCAGTTCTTC.